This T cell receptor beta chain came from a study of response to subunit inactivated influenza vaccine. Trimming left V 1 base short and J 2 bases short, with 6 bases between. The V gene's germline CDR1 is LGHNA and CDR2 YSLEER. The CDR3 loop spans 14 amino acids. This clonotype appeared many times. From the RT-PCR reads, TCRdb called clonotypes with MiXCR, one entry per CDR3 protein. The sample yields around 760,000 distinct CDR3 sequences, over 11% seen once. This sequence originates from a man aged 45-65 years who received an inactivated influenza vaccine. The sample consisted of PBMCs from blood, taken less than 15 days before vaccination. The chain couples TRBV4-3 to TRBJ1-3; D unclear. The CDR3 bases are TGCGCCAGCAGCCAAGGAACGGCTGGAAACACCATATATTTT. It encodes CASSQGTAGNTIYF.